The sequence of this T cell receptor beta chain was determined in a study of CD8+CD57+ T cells in acquired aplastic anemia. Genomic DNA served as template for TCR beta VDJ and CDR3 profiling. TCRdb recomputed calls from the reads with MiXCR, one row per CDR3 protein. The data contain 150,000 or so distinct CDR3 sequences, approximately 52% of them singletons. With regard to this clonotype: What it binds is not known.

The CDR3 is made up of 15 amino acids. Germline lookup yields CDR1 DFQATT and CDR2 SNEGSKA (reference sequence). J lost 0 bases, V lost 4 bases, and 7 bases had no gene match. In patients chosen for sequencing, flow cytometry had shown CD8+CD57+ cell expansion. Regarding the study as a whole: About 29 sequences, all CD8+ CDR3, were shared between patients and controls.

This rearrangement joins TRBV20-1 to TRBJ2-7; 9 nucleotides match TRBD2. The specimen was sorted CD4+, CD8+, or CD8+CD57+ T cells (not recorded which) from PBMCs. The clonotype was recovered from a human donor with aplastic anemia. The CDR3 reads CSANLAGGSSYEQYF. The DNA for the CDR3 is TGCAGTGCTAACCTGGCGGGAGGGAGCTCCTACGAGCAGTACTTC.